The 10 T cell receptor beta chains below all came from one sample that was sequenced in a study of blood T cell repertoires in COVID-19. Method: immunoSEQ multiplex PCR; TCRdb's copy keeps in-frame clones and lacks some. The repertoire holds about 290,000 clones, with around 86% as singletons. Material for sequencing was PBMCs or T cells enriched from blood (not recorded which). Source of these receptors: a woman aged 40 to 50 who had recovered from COVID-19.

V gene TRBV18 combines with J gene TRBJ2-5, with 7 bases that match TRBD1. Unmatched junction bases numbered 6, after V lost 3 bases and J lost 2 bases. The CDR3 consists of 15 residues. Per germline, CDR1 KGHSH and CDR2 LQKENI. CDR3 nucleotide sequence: TGTGCCAGCTCACCGCCTGGGACAGCACAAGAGACCCAGTACTTC. This codes for CASSPPGTAQETQYF.

V is TRBV3-1 (or the pseudogene TRBV3-2) and J is TRBJ2-1, with a weak D call TRBD2 (6 bases). V was clipped by 4 bases and J by 8 bases, with 18 bases between them. The CDR3 consists of 15 residues. Germline V lookup: CDR1 LGHDT, CDR2 YNNKEL (reference sequence). The CDR3 DNA reads as TGTGCCAGCAGCCCCCTCGGGACTGTGGGCCATGAGCAGTTCTTC. Its translation: CASSPLGTVGHEQFF.

The rearrangement joins TRBV2 to TRBJ2-7; the D gene is possibly TRBD1 (6 bases). CDR3 size: 13 residues. V was trimmed by 4 bases and J by 5 bases, leaving 12 bases between them. Germline V gives CDR1 SNHLY, CDR2 FYNNEI. CDR3 region: CASSVEGGHEQYF. CDR3 sequence (DNA): TGTGCCAGCAGTGTAGAAGGGGGTCACGAGCAGTACTTC.

The chain combines TRBV11-3 with TRBJ2-2, with a tentative D call TRBD1 (6 bases). The CDR3 covers 16 residues. Trimming left V 4 bases short and J 4 bases short, with 16 bases between. CDR1 and CDR2 from the germline V gene are SGHNT and YENEEA. The CDR3 loop is CASSYTNRVSTGELFF. The CDR3, as DNA: TGTGCCAGCAGCTACACTAACAGGGTCTCCACCGGGGAGCTGTTTTTT.

This clone was observed a single time. The chain couples TRBV6-2 or TRBV6-3 to TRBJ2-7; the D gene is possibly TRBD1 (6 bases). V lost 2 bases, J lost 5 bases, and 13 bases lay in between. In germline, CDR1 is MNHEY, CDR2 SVGEGT. This CDR3 has 14 residues. Here the CDR3 reads CASSYEYRADEQYF. As DNA, the CDR3 is TGTGCCAGCAGTTACGAATACAGGGCGGACGAGCAGTACTTC.

The sample holds a few counts of this clone. The rearrangement links TRBV3-1 (or the pseudogene TRBV3-2) to TRBJ1-4; no clear D gene. Trimming cost V 0 bases and J 0 bases, with 8 bases left between them. Looked up from germline, CDR1 is LGHDT and CDR2 is YNNKEL (reference sequence). The CDR3 totals 16 residues. CDR3: CASSQDLAATNEKLFF. The CDR3, as DNA: TGTGCCAGCAGCCAAGATTTAGCCGCAACTAATGAAAAACTGTTTTTT.

Comments on this clone: A clone one base away is much larger, so this may be a read error. The chain has TRBV10-1 and TRBJ1-1; the match to TRBD1 covers 9 bases. V was pared by 6 bases and J by 4 bases, with 3 bases of the junction left unmatched. Looked up from germline, CDR1 is WNHNN and CDR2 is SYGVQD (reference sequence). The CDR3 runs 13 residues. The CDR3 nucleotides read TGCGCCAGCAGCGTGACAGGGGGCACTGAAGCTTTCTTT. Translating gives CASSVTGGTEAFF.

The chain recombines TRBV29-1 with TRBJ1-1; tentatively, D is TRBD1 (6 bases). Germline lookup yields CDR1 SQVTM and CDR2 ANQGSEA. The CDR3 contains 15 residues. The V end lost 3 bases, the J end lost 3 bases, and 17 bases lay between the germline ends. The CDR3 sequence: CSVEVNRAADTEAFF. For the CDR3, the DNA is TGCAGCGTTGAGGTAAACAGGGCGGCCGACACTGAAGCTTTCTTT.

The chain couples TRBV4-1 to TRBJ1-3; 7 positions agree with TRBD1. Germline-derived CDR1 and CDR2 are MGHRA and YSYEKL. The V and J ends lost 5 bases and 4 bases, in that order; junction bases with no gene match: 8. CDR3 size: 15 residues. CDR3 loop: CASSSSRGSGNTIYF. In DNA form, the CDR3 reads TGCGCCAGCAGCTCCAGCAGGGGGTCAGGAAACACCATATATTTT.

This clone has a handful of counts. The chain combines TRBV19 with TRBJ1-1; D uncertain. This CDR3 comprises 13 residues. Trimming took 8 bases from V and 0 from J, leaving 10 bases between them. The germline V gene encodes CDR1 LNHDA and CDR2 SQIVND (reference sequence). The CDR3 DNA reads as TGTGCCAGTCAGGCTACCATGAACACTGAAGCTTTCTTT. This encodes CASQATMNTEAFF.